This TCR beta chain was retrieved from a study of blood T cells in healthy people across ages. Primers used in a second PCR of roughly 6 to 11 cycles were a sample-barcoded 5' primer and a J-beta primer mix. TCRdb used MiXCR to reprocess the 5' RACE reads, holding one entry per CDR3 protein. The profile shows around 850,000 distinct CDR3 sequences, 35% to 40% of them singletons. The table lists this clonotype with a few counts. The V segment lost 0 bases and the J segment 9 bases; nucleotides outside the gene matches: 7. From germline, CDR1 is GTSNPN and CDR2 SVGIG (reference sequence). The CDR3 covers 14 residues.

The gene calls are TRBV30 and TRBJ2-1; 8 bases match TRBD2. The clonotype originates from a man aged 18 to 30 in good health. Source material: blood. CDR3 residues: CAWSVRRGGGEQFF. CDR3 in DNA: TGTGCCTGGAGTGTACGTCGGGGGGGTGGTGAGCAGTTCTTC. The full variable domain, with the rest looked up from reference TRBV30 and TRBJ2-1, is SQTIHQWPATLVQPVGSPLSLECTVEGTSNPNLYWYRQAAGRGLQLLFYSVGIGQISSEVPQNLSASRPQDRQFILSSKKLLLSDSGFYLCAWSVRRGGGEQFFGPGTRLTVL.